Each of the 32 T cell receptor beta chains below was sequenced from the same sample in a study of CD8 T cells in ankylosing spondylitis. TCRdb recomputed calls from the 5' RACE reads with MiXCR, one row per CDR3 protein. This table holds approximately 220,000 distinct CDR3 sequences, approximately 24% found once. Sequenced: blood, either unsorted or a sorted T cell fraction (not recorded which). The receptors were gathered from a male donor with ankylosing spondylitis or in good health (not recorded which).

This clonotype was counted many times. The chain links TRBV6-2 or TRBV6-3 to TRBJ1-6; TRBD1 is a possible D gene (5 bases). V was pared by 5 bases and J by 7 bases, with 15 bases between. This CDR3 region has 15 residues. Per the germline V gene, CDR1 is MNHEY and CDR2 is SVGEGT. The CDR3 region is CASSNLDTWNSPLHF. In DNA form, the CDR3 reads TGTGCCAGCAGTAACCTGGACACTTGGAATTCACCCCTCCACTTT.

J is TRBJ1-2 and V is TRBV20-1; possibly TRBD1 for D (5 bases). From germline, CDR1 is DFQATT and CDR2 SNEGSKA (reference sequence). V shed 6 bases and J shed 6 bases, with 17 bases lying between them. The CDR3 runs 13 residues. CDR3 sequence: CSALKSGGDGYTF. DNA of the CDR3: TGCAGTGCCCTTAAATCGGGGGGTGATGGCTACACCTTC.

This chain joins TRBV20-1 and TRBJ2-2; 8 bases fit TRBD2. CDR1 is DFQATT and CDR2 is SNEGSKA in the germline V gene (reference sequence). With V trimmed by 0 bases and J by 2 bases, 5 bases remained unmatched. This CDR3 contains 16 residues. CDR3 region: CSARDSAGGNTGELFF. In DNA, the CDR3 is TGCAGTGCTAGAGATTCGGCGGGAGGAAACACCGGGGAGCTGTTTTTT.

The V call is TRBV5-1, the J call TRBJ2-3; no reliable D call. This CDR3 is 12 amino acids long. CDR1 and CDR2 (germline): SGHRS, YFSETQ. V lost 4 bases and J 4 bases, leaving 7 bases between the germline ends. The CDR3 protein is CASSLRPDTQYF. In DNA form, the CDR3 reads TGCGCCAGCAGCCTCCGACCAGATACGCAGTATTTT.

The chain is built from TRBV20-1 and TRBJ1-4; D unresolved. Germline V gives CDR1 DFQATT, CDR2 SNEGSKA (reference sequence). The CDR3 consists of 12 residues. The V gene lost 2 bases and the J gene lost 8 bases, with 9 bases spanning the gap. This CDR3 reads CSARRTEEKLFF. CDR3 nucleotides: TGCAGTGCTAGACGAACGGAGGAAAAACTGTTTTTT.

This clonotype was counted ten times or more. The chain is built from TRBV5-8 and TRBJ1-1, with 9 bases aligning to TRBD1. The CDR3 loop spans 16 amino acids. The J segment lost 1 base and the V segment lost 4 bases, leaving 8 bases of the junction unmatched. Germline values: CDR1 SGHTS, CDR2 YDEGEE. In DNA, the CDR3 is TGTGCCAGCAGCGTGGACAGGGGATCACCGAACACTGAAGCTTTCTTT. Its protein is CASSVDRGSPNTEAFF.

CDR3 nucleotides: TGTGCCAGCAGCTTAGAGGAACGAAAATGGTTCTTC. This codes for CASSLEERKWFF. V gene TRBV7-8 combines with J gene TRBJ2-1; D not certain. This CDR3 spans 12 amino acids. Trimming left V 1 base short and J 15 bases short, with 13 bases between. Per the germline V gene, CDR1 is SGHVS and CDR2 is FQNEAQ.

The chain joins TRBV20-1 to TRBJ1-1; no clear D gene. Germline loops: CDR1 DFQATT, CDR2 SNEGSKA (reference sequence). Deletions cut 3 bases from V and 5 bases from J, with 7 bases between. The CDR3 runs 11 residues. This CDR3 reads CSASSGTEAFF. The CDR3 region has the DNA TGCAGTGCTAGTTCGGGTACTGAAGCTTTCTTT.

This clonotype was detected ten times or more. The chain joins TRBV5-1 to TRBJ2-1; 11 bases are shared with TRBD2. The V and J ends lost 3 bases and 5 bases, in that order; junction bases with no gene match: 4. Germline values: CDR1 SGHRS, CDR2 YFSETQ. This CDR3 is 15 amino acids long. CDR3 protein: CASSSLAGGNNEQFF. The CDR3 DNA reads TGCGCCAGCAGCTCTCTAGCGGGAGGCAACAATGAGCAGTTCTTC.

V and J are TRBV5-1 and TRBJ2-3; weak D call: TRBD1 (6 bases). Germline V lookup: CDR1 SGHRS, CDR2 YFSETQ. Trimming pared 4 bases from V and 1 base from J, leaving 16 bases between. This CDR3 has 16 amino acids. CDR3 bases: TGCGCCAGCAGCCATGTTCTGGGGGCACGCACAGATACGCAGTATTTT. It translates to CASSHVLGARTDTQYF.

Here the CDR3 DNA reads TGTGCCAGCTCCCCCGCGAGGGAGCAGTTCTTC. The encoded protein is CASSPAREQFF. V usage is TRBV18 and J usage is TRBJ2-1, with D unclear. Germline-derived CDR1 and CDR2 are KGHSH and LQKENI. Between the trimmed V and J ends, which lost 6 bases and 10 bases, there was a span of 10 bases. CDR3 size: 11 residues.

This clonotype showed up just a few times. This chain links TRBV6-2 or TRBV6-3 with TRBJ1-5; D not certain. The CDR3 contains 13 residues. Germline V CDR1 and CDR2: MNHEY, SVGEGT. With 5 bases removed from V and 6 bases from J, the gap between germline ends came to 11 bases. CDR3 protein: CASSGPSGQPQHF. CDR3 DNA: TGTGCCAGCAGTGGACCGAGCGGTCAGCCCCAGCATTTT.

Only a few counts were recorded for this clonotype. The chain recombines TRBV29-1 with TRBJ2-4; D not resolved. The germline V and J ends were trimmed by 4 bases and 0 bases, with 10 bases remaining between them. The length of the CDR3 is 14 residues. The germline V gene encodes CDR1 SQVTM and CDR2 ANQGSEA. The CDR3 DNA reads TGCAGCGTTGTTGCGGTCCTAGCCAAAAACATTCAGTACTTC. This sequence encodes CSVVAVLAKNIQYF.

This clonotype has a count of ten or more. The chain uses TRBV12-3 or TRBV12-4 and TRBJ1-2, with D possibly matching TRBD1 (5 bases). V was pared by 6 bases and J by 6 bases, with 14 bases between. The CDR3 length is 13 residues. DNA of the CDR3: TGTGCCAGCAGCCCGACGGGGGTGAATGGCTACACCTTC. The encoded protein is CASSPTGVNGYTF.

The V and J genes are TRBV11-2 and TRBJ2-5; D might be TRBD2 (6 bases). From germline, CDR1 is SGHAT and CDR2 FQNNGV. This CDR3 comprises 14 residues. V was pared by 4 bases and J by 1 base, with 10 bases between. DNA for the CDR3: TGTGCCAGCAGCTCGGGGACTTTCCAAGAGACCCAGTACTTC. Residues: CASSSGTFQETQYF.

In this sample, this clonotype turned up many times. The chain employs TRBV5-1 and TRBJ2-2; tentative D call: TRBD2 (5 bases). CDR1 is SGHRS and CDR2 is YFSETQ in the germline V gene. The V and J ends lost 6 bases and 0 bases respectively, with 9 bases between them. The CDR3 consists of 14 residues. The CDR3 sequence: CASTQRSNTGELFF. The CDR3 coding sequence is TGCGCCAGCACCCAGCGGTCGAACACCGGGGAGCTGTTTTTT. The full variable domain, in which reference TRBV5-1 and TRBJ2-2 provide the parts outside the CDR3, is KAGVTQTPRYLIKTRGQQVTLSCSPISGHRSVSWYQQTPGQGLQFLFEYFSETQRNKGNFPGRFSGRQFSNSRSEMNVSTLELGDSALYLCASTQRSNTGELFFGEGSRLTVL.

This clonotype has a single count. A much larger clone lies a single base off, so this may be a read error. The rearrangement joins TRBV10-3 to TRBJ2-7; 8 nucleotides align to TRBD1. The CDR3 loop spans 12 amino acids. V gave up 7 bases and J gave up 7 bases; unmatched junction bases: 6. CDR1 is ENHRY, CDR2 SYGVKD, per germline. DNA of the CDR3: TGTGCCATCACCAAGACAGGGGTAGAGCAGTACTTC. This encodes CAITKTGVEQYF.

This clonotype was seen a handful of times. CDR3 in amino acids: CASSYTTASNSPLHF. The CDR3, as DNA: TGTGCCAGCAGTTACACGACAGCAAGTAATTCACCCCTCCACTTT. This chain connects TRBV6-5 to TRBJ1-6, with D possibly being TRBD1 (5 bases). V gave up 2 bases and J gave up 6 bases, with 11 bases separating them. The CDR3 runs 15 residues. Germline CDR1 and CDR2: MNHEY and SVGAGI.

This clonotype was counted once. This chain connects TRBV5-1 to TRBJ2-1; the match to TRBD2 covers 9 bases. The junction had 5 bases not matched to a gene; V was cut back by 2 bases and J by 8 bases. The germline V gene encodes CDR1 SGHRS and CDR2 YFSETQ. The CDR3 spans 14 residues. The CDR3 DNA is TGCGCCAGCAGCTTTATAGCGGGAGCGGATGAGCAGTTCTTC. Translating it yields CASSFIAGADEQFF.

This clonotype was observed a handful of times. The DNA of the CDR3 is TGTGCCAGCTCATCCCGGGACCTCGCATTTGGCTACACCTTC. This encodes CASSSRDLAFGYTF. J is TRBJ1-2 and V is TRBV18; D is perhaps TRBD1 (5 bases). Between the trimmed V and J ends, which lost 5 bases and 7 bases, there was a span of 17 bases. Germline lookup yields CDR1 KGHSH and CDR2 LQKENI. This CDR3 is built from 14 residues.

The chain is built from TRBV6-5 and TRBJ2-5, with 7 bases identical to TRBD2. CDR3 length: 15 amino acids. After removal of 2 bases from V and 5 bases from J, the junction contained 8 bases not matched to a gene. CDR1 and CDR2 from the germline V gene are MNHEY and SVGAGI. The CDR3 is CASSYGAGSAETQYF. Here the CDR3 DNA reads TGTGCCAGCAGTTACGGAGCGGGATCGGCGGAGACCCAGTACTTC.

This clonotype was seen ten or more times. One junction end does not reproduce the germline sequence, and a read error may be involved. V usage is TRBV7-7 and J usage is TRBJ2-5, with 7 bases identical to TRBD2. CDR1 is SSHAT, CDR2 FNYEAQ, per germline (reference sequence). The CDR3 has 15 amino acids. The CDR3 DNA sequence: TGTGCTAGCAGCTTAGATGGGAGGGGACAAGAGACCCAGTACTTC. Protein product: CASSLDGRGQETQYF. Complete variable domain (other parts from reference TRBV7-7 and TRBJ2-5): GAGVSQSPRYKVTKRGQDVTLRCDPISSHATLYWYQQALGQGPEFLTYFNYEAQPDKSGLPSDRFSAERPEGSISTLTIQRTEQRDSAMYRCASSLDGRGQETQYFGPGTRLLVL.

The rearrangement uses TRBV20-1 and TRBJ2-7, with D maybe TRBD2 (6 bases). Between the trimmed V and J ends, which lost 5 bases and 4 bases, there was a span of 15 bases. From germline, CDR1 is DFQATT and CDR2 SNEGSKA (reference sequence). The CDR3 totals 13 residues. CDR3 in DNA: TGCAGTGCTCGACGGGACTCACCTTACGAGCAGTACTTC. This codes for CSARRDSPYEQYF.

The table lists this clonotype with many counts. The J gene is TRBJ1-1, the V gene TRBV5-1; the D gene is possibly TRBD1 (5 bases). V was cut by 2 bases and J by 4 bases, with 18 bases left in between. CDR3 length: 16 amino acids. The germline V gene has CDR1 SGHRS and CDR2 YFSETQ. The CDR3 DNA reads as TGCGCCAGCAGCTTAAGGGAAGGCGGCAGGGCCACTGAAGCTTTCTTT. This gives the protein CASSLREGGRATEAFF.

This chain uses TRBV7-8 with TRBJ2-3, with 9 bases matching TRBD2. CDR1 is SGHVS and CDR2 is FQNEAQ in the germline V gene. The CDR3 is 15 residues long. J was trimmed by 4 bases and V by 5 bases; bases with no gene match: 7. The DNA for the CDR3 is TGTGCCAGCAGCCTTAGCGGGAGTGGAGCAGATACGCAGTATTTT. Translation: CASSLSGSGADTQYF.

A few counts support this clonotype. The chain couples TRBV20-1 to TRBJ1-5, with 7 bases that match TRBD1. V lost 2 bases to trimming and J lost 0 bases; unmatched junction nucleotides: 4. This CDR3 spans 15 amino acids. The germline gives CDR1 DFQATT, CDR2 SNEGSKA (reference sequence). CDR3 protein: CSARRTGDSNQPQHF. The CDR3 DNA reads as TGCAGTGCTAGACGGACAGGAGATAGCAATCAGCCCCAGCATTTT.

The genes are TRBV12-3 or TRBV12-4 and TRBJ2-2; TRBD2 agrees at 8 bases. Losses at the gene ends were 3 bases for V and 5 bases for J; bases not matched to a gene: 2. The CDR3 loop spans 14 amino acids. The CDR3 nucleotides are TGTGCCAGCAGTTTTGAGCGGGAGACCGGGGAGCTGTTTTTT. Amino acids: CASSFERETGELFF.

This clonotype was observed at least ten times. V usage is TRBV5-1 and J usage is TRBJ1-5; 9 bases fit TRBD1. Germline V gene sequence: CDR1 SGHRS, CDR2 YFSETQ. Trimming cost V 0 bases and J 4 bases; bases outside gene matches: 2. The CDR3 has 15 residues. DNA for the CDR3: TGCGCCAGCAGCTTGGGGGACAGGGCGAATCAGCCCCAGCATTTT. Its translation is CASSLGDRANQPQHF.

This clonotype was detected ten times or more. The chain employs TRBV3-1 and TRBJ2-7; 8 positions agree with TRBD2. The CDR3 spans 15 residues. Germline loops: CDR1 LGHDT, CDR2 YNNKEL (reference sequence). V was clipped by 1 base and J by 7 bases; unmatched bases: 9. CDR3 DNA: TGTGCCAGCAGCCAAGTACCGGGACTAGGGCGTGAGCAGTACTTC. Its protein product is CASSQVPGLGREQYF.

This clonotype was counted many times. The rearrangement links TRBV7-9 to TRBJ2-4; D is undetermined. Germline CDR1 reads SEHNR; CDR2 reads FQNEAQ (reference sequence). V was trimmed by 10 bases and J by 0 bases, leaving 16 bases between them. This CDR3 region has 15 residues. This CDR3 reads CATAERRLAKNIQYF. The DNA for the CDR3 is TGTGCCACCGCGGAACGACGACTAGCCAAAAACATTCAGTACTTC. Using reference TRBV7-9 and TRBJ2-4 for the parts outside the CDR3, the full variable domain is DTGVSQNPRHKITKRGQNVTFRCDPISEHNRLYWYRQTLGQGPEFLTYFQNEAQLEKSRLLSDRFSAERPKGSFSTLEIQRTEQGDSAMYLCATAERRLAKNIQYFGAGTRLSVL.

This clonotype was seen ten or more times. The chain joins TRBV20-1 to TRBJ2-2; TRBD2 matches 11 bases. CDR3 length: 17 amino acids. Trimming at V came to 3 bases and at J to 1 base, leaving 7 bases not matched to a gene. In germline, CDR1 is DFQATT, CDR2 SNEGSKA (reference sequence). CDR3 in DNA: TGCAGTGCTAGTCCCCTAGCGGGAGGACAGAACACCGGGGAGCTGTTTTTT. Translation: CSASPLAGGQNTGELFF.

The chain carries TRBV12-3 or TRBV12-4 and TRBJ2-1; no clear D. V lost 0 bases and J lost 10, with 16 bases in between. CDR3 length: 15 residues. In DNA form, the CDR3 reads TGTGCCAGCAGTTTAGCTAGGGCCGGCCGTGGGGAGCAGTTCTTC. As protein: CASSLARAGRGEQFF.